The 2 T cell receptor beta chains listed next were all sequenced from one sample in a study of shared clonotypes between healthy human individuals. The repertoire was sequenced with immunoSEQ multiplex PCR; TCRdb's copy has only in-frame clones and lacks some. The table includes roughly 700,000 clones, about 74% detected once. The specimen was memory CD4+ T cells sorted from blood. Subset reported: CD45RA-negative fraction. Receptors originate from a woman aged 30 to 39 in good health.

This clone was detected only once. This chain connects TRBV19 to TRBJ1-5, with D tentatively TRBD1 (6 bases). The CDR3 runs to 14 residues. Trimming took 6 bases from V and 5 from J, leaving 14 bases between them. From germline, CDR1 is LNHDA and CDR2 SQIVND (reference sequence). The CDR3 nucleotides read TGTGCCAGTAGGCAAAGACAGGAGTATCAGCCCCAGCATTTT. Its protein is CASRQRQEYQPQHF.

The chain couples TRBV2 to TRBJ1-1; D call uncertain. The CDR3 has 16 amino acids. The ends were cut back, 3 bases at V and 0 bases at J, with 14 bases in the middle. The germline V gene has CDR1 SNHLY and CDR2 FYNNEI. CDR3 sequence: CASSDFRQALNTEAFF. DNA for the CDR3: TGTGCCAGCAGTGATTTTCGGCAGGCCTTGAACACTGAAGCTTTCTTT.